The sequence of this T cell receptor beta chain was determined in a study of CD8+ T cells in alopecia areata. Study background: Patients received oral tofacitinib, 5 to 10 mg twice daily, for moderate-to-severe alopecia areata. Patients in the study were on tofacitinib for 6 to 18 months, then off it for 6 months. Whole-study results and caveats: Relative to normal scalp, lesional scalp, especially alopecia totalis/universalis, showed higher clonality. Sequenced scalp T cells also include alphabeta T cells resident in normal skin.

Following extraction, RNA underwent reverse transcription to cDNA, which served as the sequencing template. Data came from immunoSEQ multiplex PCR; TCRdb stores just in-frame clones and leaves some out. Of some 170,000 clones listed, about 72% are singletons. Germline loops: CDR1 SQVTM, CDR2 ANQGSEA. The CDR3 totals 13 residues. The V and J ends lost 7 bases and 0 bases respectively, with 12 bases between them. This clone has just one count. Its antigen remains unknown. The chain employs TRBV29-1 and TRBJ1-1; perhaps TRBD1 as D (5 bases). The material was CD8+ T cells sorted from blood, obtained at week 0. This clonotype was obtained from a human donor with alopecia areata. The CDR3 region is CSAAGGVNTEAFF. CDR3 in DNA: TGCAGCGCTGCGGGGGGAGTGAACACTGAAGCTTTCTTT.